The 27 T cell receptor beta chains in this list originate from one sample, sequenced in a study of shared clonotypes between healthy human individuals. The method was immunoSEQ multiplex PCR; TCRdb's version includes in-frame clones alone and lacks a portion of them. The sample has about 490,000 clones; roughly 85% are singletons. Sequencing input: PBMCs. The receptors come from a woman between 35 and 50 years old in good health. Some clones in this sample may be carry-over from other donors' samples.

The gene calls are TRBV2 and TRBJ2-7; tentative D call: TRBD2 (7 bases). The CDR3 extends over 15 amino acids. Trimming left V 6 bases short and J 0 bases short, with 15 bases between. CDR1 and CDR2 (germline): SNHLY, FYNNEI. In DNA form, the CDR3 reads TGTGCCAGCAGGGGGGGGGCAGATCCCTCCTACGAGCAGTACTTC. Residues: CASRGGADPSYEQYF.

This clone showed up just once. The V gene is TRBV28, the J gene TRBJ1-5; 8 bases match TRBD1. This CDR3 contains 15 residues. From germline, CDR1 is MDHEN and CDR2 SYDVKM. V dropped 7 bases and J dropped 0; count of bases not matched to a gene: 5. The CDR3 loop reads CASTRGLGSNQPQHF. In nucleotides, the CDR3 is TGTGCCAGCACCAGGGGGCTTGGTAGCAATCAGCCCCAGCATTTT.

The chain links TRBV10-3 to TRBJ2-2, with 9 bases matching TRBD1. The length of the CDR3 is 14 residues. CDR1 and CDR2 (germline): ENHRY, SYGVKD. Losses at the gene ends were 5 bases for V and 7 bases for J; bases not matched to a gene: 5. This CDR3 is CAISRDRANGELFF. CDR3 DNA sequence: TGTGCCATCAGTAGGGACAGGGCTAACGGGGAGCTGTTTTTT.

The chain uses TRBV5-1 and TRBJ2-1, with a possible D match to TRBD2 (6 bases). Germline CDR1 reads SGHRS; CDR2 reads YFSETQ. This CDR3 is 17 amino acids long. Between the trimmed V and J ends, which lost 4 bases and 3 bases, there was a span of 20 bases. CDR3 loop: CASSPATAGILYNEQFF. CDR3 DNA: TGCGCCAGCAGCCCAGCCACAGCGGGCATCCTCTACAATGAGCAGTTCTTC.

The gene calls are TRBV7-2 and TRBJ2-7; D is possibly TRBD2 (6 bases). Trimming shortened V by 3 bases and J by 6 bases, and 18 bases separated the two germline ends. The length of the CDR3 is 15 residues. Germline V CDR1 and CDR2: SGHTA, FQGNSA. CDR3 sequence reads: CASSLPSGGIGEQYF. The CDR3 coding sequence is TGTGCCAGCAGCTTGCCGTCCGGCGGGATCGGCGAGCAGTACTTC.

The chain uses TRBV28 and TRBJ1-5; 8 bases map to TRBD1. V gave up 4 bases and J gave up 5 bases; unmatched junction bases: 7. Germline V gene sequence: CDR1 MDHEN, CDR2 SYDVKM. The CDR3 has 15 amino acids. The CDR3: CASSSPGGLDQPQHF. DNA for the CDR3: TGTGCCAGCAGTTCCCCAGGGGGCTTGGATCAGCCCCAGCATTTT.

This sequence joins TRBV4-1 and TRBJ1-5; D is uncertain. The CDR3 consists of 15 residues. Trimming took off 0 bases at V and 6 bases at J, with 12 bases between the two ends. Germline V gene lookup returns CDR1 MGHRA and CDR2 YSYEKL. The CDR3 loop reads CASSQEGGLIQPQHF. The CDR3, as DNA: TGCGCCAGCAGCCAAGAAGGCGGGCTTATTCAGCCCCAGCATTTT.

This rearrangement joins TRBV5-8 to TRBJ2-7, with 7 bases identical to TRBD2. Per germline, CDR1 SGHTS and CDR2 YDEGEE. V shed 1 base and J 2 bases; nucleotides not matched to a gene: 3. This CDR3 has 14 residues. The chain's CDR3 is CASSLSSGTYEQYF. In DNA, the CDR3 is TGTGCCAGCAGCTTGTCTAGCGGAACCTACGAGCAGTACTTC.

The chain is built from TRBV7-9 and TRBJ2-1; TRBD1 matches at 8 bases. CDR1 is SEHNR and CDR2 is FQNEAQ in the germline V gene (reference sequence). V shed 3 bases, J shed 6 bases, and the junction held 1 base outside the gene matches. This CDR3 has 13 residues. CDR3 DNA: TGTGCCAGCAGCTTTACAGGGGGCAATGAGCAGTTCTTC. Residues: CASSFTGGNEQFF.

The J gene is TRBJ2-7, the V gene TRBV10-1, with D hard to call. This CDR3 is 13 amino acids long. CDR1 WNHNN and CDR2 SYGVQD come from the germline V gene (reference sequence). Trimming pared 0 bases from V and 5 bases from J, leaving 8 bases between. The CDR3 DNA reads TGCGCCAGCAGTGAGTCGACTCGGGACGAGCAGTACTTC. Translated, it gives CASSESTRDEQYF.

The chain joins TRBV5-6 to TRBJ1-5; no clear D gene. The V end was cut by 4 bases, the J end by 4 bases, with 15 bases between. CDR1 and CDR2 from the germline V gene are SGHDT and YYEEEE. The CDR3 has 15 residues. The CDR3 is CASSPSFGENQPQHF. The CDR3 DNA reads TGTGCCAGCAGCCCGAGTTTCGGGGAGAATCAGCCCCAGCATTTT.

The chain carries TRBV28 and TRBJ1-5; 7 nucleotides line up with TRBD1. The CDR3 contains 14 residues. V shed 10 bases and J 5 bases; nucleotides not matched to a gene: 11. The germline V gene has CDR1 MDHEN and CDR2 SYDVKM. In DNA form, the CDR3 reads TGTGCCACCCACCAAACAGGGGCCTATCAGCCCCAGCATTTT. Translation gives CATHQTGAYQPQHF.

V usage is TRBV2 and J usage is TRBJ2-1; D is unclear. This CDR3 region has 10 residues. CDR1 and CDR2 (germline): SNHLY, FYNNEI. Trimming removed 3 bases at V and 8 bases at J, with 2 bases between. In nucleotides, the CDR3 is TGTGCCAGCAGTGAGGATGAGCAGTTCTTC. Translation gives CASSEDEQFF.

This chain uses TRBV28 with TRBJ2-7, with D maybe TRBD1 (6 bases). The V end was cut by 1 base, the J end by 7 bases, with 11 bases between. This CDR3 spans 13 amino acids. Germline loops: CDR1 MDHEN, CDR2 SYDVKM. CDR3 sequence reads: CASSLSGRGEQYF. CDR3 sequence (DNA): TGTGCCAGCAGTTTATCGGGTAGGGGGGAGCAGTACTTC.

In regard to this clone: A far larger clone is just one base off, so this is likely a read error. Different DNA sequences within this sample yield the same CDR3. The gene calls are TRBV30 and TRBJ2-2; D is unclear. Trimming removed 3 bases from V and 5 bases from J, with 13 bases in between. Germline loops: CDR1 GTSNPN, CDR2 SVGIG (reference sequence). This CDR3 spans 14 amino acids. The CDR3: CAWRAGVNTGELFF. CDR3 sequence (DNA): TGTGCCTGGAGAGCCGGTGTAAATACCGGGGAGCTGTTTTTT.

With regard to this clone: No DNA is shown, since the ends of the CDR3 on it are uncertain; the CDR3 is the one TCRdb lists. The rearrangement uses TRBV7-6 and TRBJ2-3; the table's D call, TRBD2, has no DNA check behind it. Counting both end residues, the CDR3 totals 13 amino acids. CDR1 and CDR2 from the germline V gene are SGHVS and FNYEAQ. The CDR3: CASSFGGGSQEYF.

CDR3: CASSIFWDRGYGYTF. The CDR3 bases are TGTGCCAGTAGTATCTTCTGGGACAGGGGATATGGCTACACCTTC. This chain links TRBV19 with TRBJ1-2; 10 bases agree with TRBD1. The CDR3 length is 15 residues. The junction had 6 bases not matched to a gene; V was cut back by 3 bases and J by 5 bases. Germline V gene lookup returns CDR1 LNHDA and CDR2 SQIVND (reference sequence).

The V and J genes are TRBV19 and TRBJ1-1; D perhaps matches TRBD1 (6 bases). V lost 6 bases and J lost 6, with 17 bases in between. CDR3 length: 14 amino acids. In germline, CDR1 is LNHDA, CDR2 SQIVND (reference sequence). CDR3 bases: TGTGCCAGTAGCTCCCAAGTGGGGGCCTCTGAAGCTTTCTTT. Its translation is CASSSQVGASEAFF.

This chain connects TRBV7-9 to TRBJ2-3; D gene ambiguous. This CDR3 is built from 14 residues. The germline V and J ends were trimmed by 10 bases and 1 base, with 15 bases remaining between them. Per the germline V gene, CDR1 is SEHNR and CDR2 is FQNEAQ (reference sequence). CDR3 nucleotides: TGTGCCACCCACCGGAGACTTGGCACAGATACGCAGTATTTT. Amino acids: CATHRRLGTDTQYF.

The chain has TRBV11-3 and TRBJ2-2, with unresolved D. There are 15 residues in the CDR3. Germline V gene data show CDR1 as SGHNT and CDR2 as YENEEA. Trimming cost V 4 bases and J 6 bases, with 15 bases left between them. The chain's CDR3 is CASSSLGFGAGELFF. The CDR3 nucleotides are TGTGCCAGCAGCTCCCTGGGGTTTGGGGCCGGGGAGCTGTTTTTT. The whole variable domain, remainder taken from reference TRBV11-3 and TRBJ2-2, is EAGVVQSPRYKIIEKKQPVAFWCNPISGHNTLYWYLQNLGQGPELLIRYENEEAVDDSQLPKDRFSAERLKGVDSTLKIQPAELGDSAVYLCASSSLGFGAGELFFGEGSRLTVL.

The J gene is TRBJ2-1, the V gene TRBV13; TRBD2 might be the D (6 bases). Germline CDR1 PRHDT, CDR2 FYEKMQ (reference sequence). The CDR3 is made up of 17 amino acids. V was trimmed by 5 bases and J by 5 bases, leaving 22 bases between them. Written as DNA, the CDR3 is TGTGCCAGCAGCCCCCCGGATGGCGCGGGACGACACAATGAGCAGTTCTTC. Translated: CASSPPDGAGRHNEQFF. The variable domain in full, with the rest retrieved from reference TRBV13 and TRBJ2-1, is AAGVIQSPRHLIKEKRETATLKCYPIPRHDTVYWYQQGPGQDPQFLISFYEKMQSDKGSIPDRFSAQQFSDYHSELNMSSLELGDSALYFCASSPPDGAGRHNEQFFGPGTRLTVL.

CDR3 DNA: TGTGCCAGCAGCCAACCCGGGACTAGCGTCCCTGGGGCCAACGTCCTGACTTTC. Residues: CASSQPGTSVPGANVLTF. The chain combines TRBV4-2 with TRBJ2-6, with 10 positions matching TRBD2. The J segment lost 2 bases and the V segment lost 2 bases, leaving 6 bases of the junction unmatched. The CDR3 contains 18 residues. Germline V lookup: CDR1 LGHNA, CDR2 YNFKEQ.

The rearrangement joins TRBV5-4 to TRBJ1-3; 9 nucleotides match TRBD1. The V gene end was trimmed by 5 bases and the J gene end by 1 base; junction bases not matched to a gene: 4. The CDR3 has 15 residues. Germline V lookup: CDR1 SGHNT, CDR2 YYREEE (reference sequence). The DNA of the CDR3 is TGTGCCAGCAGACCGACAGGGGGATCTGGAAACACCATATATTTT. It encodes CASRPTGGSGNTIYF.

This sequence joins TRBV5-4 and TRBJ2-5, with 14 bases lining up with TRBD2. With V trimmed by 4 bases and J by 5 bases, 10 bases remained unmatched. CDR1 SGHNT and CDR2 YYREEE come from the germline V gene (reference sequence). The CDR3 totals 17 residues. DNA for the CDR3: TGTGCCAGCAGCACGGGGGGGACTAGCGGGAGAGTGGAGACCCAGTACTTC. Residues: CASSTGGTSGRVETQYF.

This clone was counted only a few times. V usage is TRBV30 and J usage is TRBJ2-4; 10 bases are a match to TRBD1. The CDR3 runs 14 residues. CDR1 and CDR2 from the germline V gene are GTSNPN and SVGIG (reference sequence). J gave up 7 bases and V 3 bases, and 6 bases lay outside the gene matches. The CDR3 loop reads CAWSAGQGFNIQYF. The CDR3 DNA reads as TGTGCCTGGAGCGCGGGACAGGGGTTTAACATTCAGTACTTC.

The CDR3 loop is CATSRQVTGANVLTF. CDR3 DNA sequence: TGTGCCACCAGCAGACAGGTTACTGGGGCCAACGTCCTGACTTTC. V and J are TRBV15 and TRBJ2-6, with D unresolved. V lost 2 bases to trimming and J lost 2 bases, with 7 bases between them. Per germline, CDR1 LNHNV and CDR2 YYDKDF (reference sequence). The CDR3 has 15 amino acids. The whole variable domain, remainder taken from reference TRBV15 and TRBJ2-6, is DAMVIQNPRYQVTQFGKPVTLSCSQTLNHNVMYWYQQKSSQAPKLLFHYYDKDFNNEADTPDNFQSRRPNTSFCFLDIRSPGLGDTAMYLCATSRQVTGANVLTFGAGSRLTVL.

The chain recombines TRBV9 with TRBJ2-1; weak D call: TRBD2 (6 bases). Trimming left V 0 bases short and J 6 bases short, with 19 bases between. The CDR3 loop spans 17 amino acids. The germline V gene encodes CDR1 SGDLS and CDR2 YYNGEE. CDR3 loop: CASSVGGINPRINEQFF. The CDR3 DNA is TGTGCCAGCAGCGTAGGCGGGATCAACCCCAGGATCAATGAGCAGTTCTTC.